The 18 T cell receptor beta chains presented below share a single source sample, sequenced in a study of cytomegalovirus exposure and HLA in healthy donors. The PCR had 60 Vbeta and 13 Jbeta primers. Sequenced by immunoSEQ multiplex PCR; TCRdb stores in-frame clones only, minus some. The profile shows roughly 150,000 clones, 82% of them singletons. Sequencing input: PBMCs. Receptors originate from a male donor in good health and CMV-seronegative.

The genes are TRBV30 and TRBJ2-1; D is possibly TRBD1 (5 bases). Germline CDR1 GTSNPN, CDR2 SVGIG (reference sequence). V gave up 3 bases and J gave up 9 bases, with 12 bases separating them. This CDR3 has 12 residues. The CDR3 loop is CAWSLDRIEQFF. In DNA, the CDR3 is TGTGCCTGGAGCCTTGACAGAATTGAGCAGTTCTTC.

CDR3 DNA: TGTGCCAGCAGGCGCAATTTTGGGGGGTTCGGGCAGTATTTT. This encodes CASRRNFGGFGQYF. This chain uses TRBV13 with TRBJ2-3; possible D gene TRBD2, 6 bases. Germline lookup yields CDR1 PRHDT and CDR2 FYEKMQ (reference sequence). With 6 bases removed from V and 11 bases from J, the gap between germline ends came to 21 bases. The CDR3 totals 14 residues.

This rearrangement joins TRBV11-2 to TRBJ2-7; TRBD2 is a possible D gene (6 bases). CDR1 and CDR2 from the germline V gene are SGHAT and FQNNGV. The CDR3 spans 15 residues. The germline V and J ends were trimmed by 3 bases and 2 bases, with 14 bases remaining between them. CDR3 DNA sequence: TGTGCCAGCAGCTTGGTGGCTAGCGAGACCTACGAGCAGTACTTC. Translating gives CASSLVASETYEQYF.

The chain uses TRBV20-1 and TRBJ2-1, with a possible D match to TRBD1 (5 bases). CDR1 DFQATT and CDR2 SNEGSKA come from the germline V gene (reference sequence). The CDR3 length is 11 residues. V lost 2 bases and J lost 7, with 6 bases in between. DNA for the CDR3: TGCAGTGCTAGACAGGGAAATGAGCAGTTCTTC. It yields the protein CSARQGNEQFF.

This chain connects TRBV27 to TRBJ2-1, with D tentatively TRBD2 (6 bases). Germline CDR1 and CDR2: MNHEY and SMNVEV (reference sequence). This CDR3 is built from 15 residues. The V end was cut by 1 base, the J end by 3 bases, with 10 bases between. CDR3 DNA: TGTGCCAGCAGTTTATACGGGAGCCGCTACAATGAGCAGTTCTTC. Protein: CASSLYGSRYNEQFF.

This clone came up once. The J gene is TRBJ2-5, the V gene TRBV5-4; weak D call: TRBD1 (5 bases). Matching the DNA end better, TRBJ2-7 makes the J call doubtful. The CDR3 has 14 residues. Germline values: CDR1 SGHNT, CDR2 YYREEE (reference sequence). Here the CDR3 reads CASRDRLSSYEQYF. In DNA, the CDR3 is TGTGCCAGCAGAGACAGATTAAGCTCCTACGAGCAGTACTTC.

CDR3 coding DNA: TGTGCCAGCAGCGTAGAGGAGGGAGACGGGCGAGAGACCCAGTACTTC. This codes for CASSVEEGDGRETQYF. V usage is TRBV9 and J usage is TRBJ2-5; possible D gene TRBD2, 6 bases. CDR1 and CDR2 (germline): SGDLS, YYNGEE. Trimming took 0 bases from V and 4 from J, leaving 16 bases between them. CDR3 length equals 16 residues.

This chain uses TRBV9 with TRBJ2-3; D uncertain. The CDR3 is 12 amino acids. Trimming cost V 2 bases and J 8 bases, with 9 bases left between them. Germline V CDR1 and CDR2: SGDLS, YYNGEE. CDR3 amino acids: CASSVLGATQYF. The CDR3, as DNA: TGTGCCAGCAGCGTGTTAGGAGCTACGCAGTATTTT.

This clone has just a few counts. The chain uses TRBV7-3 and TRBJ1-1; TRBD1 agrees at 8 bases. Germline V CDR1 and CDR2: SGHTA, FQGTGA. V trimming: 11 bases; J trimming: 5 bases; junction bases outside the gene matches: 7. This CDR3 has 12 residues. The CDR3 region is CAGQGILTEAFF. In nucleotides, the CDR3 is TGTGCCGGACAGGGTATATTGACTGAAGCTTTCTTT.

The chain joins TRBV9 to TRBJ2-1; 9 bases fit TRBD1. The germline V gene encodes CDR1 SGDLS and CDR2 YYNGEE. V lost 3 bases and J lost 9; bases outside the gene matches: 7. The CDR3 extends over 14 amino acids. CDR3 region: CASSAGTGIPEQFF. CDR3 nucleotides: TGTGCCAGCAGCGCCGGGACAGGGATTCCTGAGCAGTTCTTC.

With respect to this clone: The sample carries other DNA sequences with the same CDR3. The chain has TRBV27 and TRBJ2-7, with D possibly matching TRBD2 (7 bases). Germline CDR1 reads MNHEY; CDR2 reads SMNVEV (reference sequence). This CDR3 spans 13 amino acids. The V gene lost 3 bases and the J gene lost 5 bases, with 11 bases spanning the gap. CDR3 nucleotides: TGTGCCAGCAGTTTTGGGGGGGGGCACGAGCAGTACTTC. It is translated as CASSFGGGHEQYF.

The gene calls are TRBV6-5 and TRBJ1-5, with 8 bases identical to TRBD1. This CDR3 is 14 amino acids long. Germline loops: CDR1 MNHEY, CDR2 SVGAGI. V dropped 0 bases and J dropped 6; count of bases not matched to a gene: 1. The CDR3 DNA is TGTGCCAGCAGTTACTCGACAGGGGTTCAGCCCCAGCATTTT. This encodes CASSYSTGVQPQHF.

This chain links TRBV5-4 with TRBJ2-7; D uncertain. V gave up 4 bases and J gave up 5 bases, with 13 bases separating them. The CDR3 spans 13 residues. Per germline, CDR1 SGHNT and CDR2 YYREEE (reference sequence). CDR3 DNA sequence: TGTGCCAGCAGCCCCTCAGACAAGGACGAGCAGTACTTC. Protein: CASSPSDKDEQYF.

This chain's CDR3 is CASSYLLDRGYNEQFF. CDR3 coding DNA: TGTGCCAGCAGCTACCTTTTGGACAGGGGTTACAATGAGCAGTTCTTC. This chain uses TRBV6-6 with TRBJ2-1, with TRBD1 matching over 9 bases. Germline-derived CDR1 and CDR2 are MNHNY and SVGAGI (reference sequence). V lost 6 bases to trimming and J lost 4 bases; unmatched junction nucleotides: 10. The CDR3 extends over 16 amino acids.

The J gene is TRBJ2-2, the V gene TRBV6-1; TRBD1 might be the D (6 bases). This CDR3 spans 14 amino acids. Germline values: CDR1 MNHNS, CDR2 SASEGT. Trimming shortened V by 10 bases and J by 2 bases, and 14 bases separated the two germline ends. Here the CDR3 DNA reads TGTGCCACCAGAACAGGGCCCAACACCGGGGAGCTGTTTTTT. Protein product: CATRTGPNTGELFF.

The chain uses TRBV29-1 and TRBJ2-7, with a possible D match to TRBD1 (5 bases). CDR1 is SQVTM and CDR2 is ANQGSEA in the germline V gene. The CDR3 extends over 15 amino acids. V lost 3 bases, J lost 4 bases, and 19 bases lay in between. The CDR3 DNA is TGCAGCGTTGAGGGATCCGACAGTGACAAATACGAGCAGTACTTC. It is translated as CSVEGSDSDKYEQYF.

This chain links TRBV7-2 with TRBJ2-5; TRBD1 agrees at 8 bases. Germline assignment: CDR1 SGHTA and CDR2 FQGNSA. CDR3 length: 16 amino acids. The V segment lost 2 bases and the J segment 2 bases; nucleotides outside the gene matches: 7. In nucleotides, the CDR3 is TGTGCCAGCAGCTTAAACGGACAGGGCAGTCAAGAGACCCAGTACTTC. It codes for CASSLNGQGSQETQYF.

The rearrangement links TRBV7-3 to TRBJ1-1; D possibly corresponds to TRBD1 (5 bases). The CDR3 is 14 amino acids. Germline CDR1 reads SGHTA; CDR2 reads FQGTGA. V was clipped by 1 base and J by 3 bases, with 9 bases between them. DNA of the CDR3: TGTGCCAGCAGCTTAAACTCGGGGGACACTGAAGCTTTCTTT. Protein sequence: CASSLNSGDTEAFF.